The 21 T cell receptor beta chains in this list originate from one sample, sequenced in a study of a mutant IDH1 vaccine in newly diagnosed glioma. Specified time point: week 47, end of study. All doses held 300 ug of mutant IDH1 20-mer peptide, with topical imiquimod. Assay: immunoSEQ multiplex PCR; the TCRdb copy retains only in-frame clones and omits some. The table lists tens of thousands of clones, about nine tenths of them singletons. No antigen has been identified for these receptors. The sequencing used PBMCs, collected from a glioma patient whose treatment included an IDH1 peptide vaccine. The receptors come from a woman between 50 and 59 years old with glioma.

This sequence joins TRBV28 and TRBJ2-1; the D gene is possibly TRBD1 (5 bases). The CDR3 runs to 13 residues. V was cut by 2 bases and J by 5 bases, with 7 bases left in between. In germline, CDR1 is MDHEN, CDR2 SYDVKM. CDR3 DNA sequence: TGTGCCAGCAGTTTAGACAGCAACAATGAGCAGTTCTTC. The encoded protein is CASSLDSNNEQFF.

The chain couples TRBV6-5 to TRBJ1-1, with no clear D. The CDR3 totals 13 residues. Germline lookup yields CDR1 MNHEY and CDR2 SVGAGI. V shed 4 bases and J shed 1 base, with 7 bases lying between them. DNA for the CDR3: TGTGCCAGCAGTTGGGGAGGGAACACTGAAGCTTTCTTT. Its protein is CASSWGGNTEAFF.

The chain recombines TRBV6-5 with TRBJ2-7, with 7 bases that match TRBD1. Germline V lookup: CDR1 MNHEY, CDR2 SVGAGI. The junction had 8 bases not matched to a gene; V was cut back by 6 bases and J by 0 bases. The CDR3 is made up of 15 amino acids. CDR3 coding DNA: TGTGCCAGCAGCCAGGGGGAGATGGTCTCCTACGAGCAGTACTTC. Encoded protein: CASSQGEMVSYEQYF.

A few counts support this clone. This chain links TRBV5-1 with TRBJ2-5; 8 nucleotides agree with TRBD1. J was trimmed by 2 bases and V by 2 bases; bases with no gene match: 5. Looked up from germline, CDR1 is SGHRS and CDR2 is YFSETQ. The length of the CDR3 is 15 residues. CDR3 DNA sequence: TGCGCCAGCAGCTTAAACACAGGGGGGCAAGAGACCCAGTACTTC. It is translated as CASSLNTGGQETQYF.

The chain couples TRBV30 to TRBJ1-5; D uncertain. Germline lookup yields CDR1 GTSNPN and CDR2 SVGIG (reference sequence). The CDR3 loop spans 11 amino acids. The V gene lost 1 base and the J gene lost 9 bases, with 7 bases spanning the gap. The DNA for the CDR3 is TGTGCCTGGAGTGACCGGGGGCCCCAGCATTTT. Protein sequence: CAWSDRGPQHF.

The chain carries TRBV4-1 and TRBJ1-1; a possible D gene is TRBD1 (5 bases). V lost 3 bases and J lost 1, with 21 bases in between. Germline CDR1 is MGHRA and CDR2 is YSYEKL. CDR3 length: 18 residues. The DNA for the CDR3 is TGCGCCAGCAGCCATCCGCGGGGACTTTTTGCAGGGAACACTGAAGCTTTCTTT. It translates to CASSHPRGLFAGNTEAFF.

The chain recombines TRBV6-5 with TRBJ1-4; D is uncertain. CDR1 and CDR2 (germline): MNHEY, SVGAGI. This CDR3 comprises 15 residues. V lost 2 bases, J lost 0 bases, and 7 bases lay in between. This CDR3 is CASSYGGSTNEKLFF. The CDR3 nucleotides read TGTGCCAGCAGTTACGGAGGGTCAACTAATGAAAAACTGTTTTTT.

This rearrangement joins TRBV9 to TRBJ2-1; TRBD2 matches at 9 bases. The CDR3 sequence is 15 residues long. Unmatched junction bases numbered 8, after V lost 4 bases and J lost 6 bases. Germline CDR1 and CDR2: SGDLS and YYNGEE. In nucleotides, the CDR3 is TGTGCCAGCAGCCTAATAGCGGGAGTCATCAATGAGCAGTTCTTC. It translates to CASSLIAGVINEQFF.

J is TRBJ1-5 and V is TRBV5-1; D not certain. The ends were cut back, 0 bases at V and 0 bases at J, with 7 bases in the middle. Germline loops: CDR1 SGHRS, CDR2 YFSETQ. CDR3 length equals 15 residues. In DNA form, the CDR3 reads TGCGCCAGCAGCTTGGGAGGAGGTAGCAATCAGCCCCAGCATTTT. Translated: CASSLGGGSNQPQHF.

The chain uses TRBV5-1 and TRBJ1-2; 9 bases are shared with TRBD1. The ends lost 2 bases at V and 6 bases at J; junction bases unmatched: 14. The CDR3 extends over 17 amino acids. Germline loops: CDR1 SGHRS, CDR2 YFSETQ. In DNA, the CDR3 is TGCGCCAGCAGCTTACCCACAGGGGGCGTAAGGGGGAATGGCTACACCTTC. Amino acid sequence: CASSLPTGGVRGNGYTF.

This sequence joins TRBV27 and TRBJ1-6; perhaps TRBD1 as D (5 bases). The ends were cut back, 0 bases at V and 7 bases at J, with 13 bases in the middle. This CDR3 has 16 residues. The germline CDR1 and CDR2 sequences are MNHEY and SMNVEV (reference sequence). In nucleotides, the CDR3 is TGTGCCAGCAGTTTATCGAGGGGACTGCGGAATTCACCCCTCCACTTT. Translating it yields CASSLSRGLRNSPLHF.

V gene TRBV5-1 combines with J gene TRBJ2-2; no clear D gene. The V end was cut by 4 bases, the J end by 0 bases, with 10 bases between. CDR1 is SGHRS, CDR2 YFSETQ, per germline. The CDR3 loop spans 15 amino acids. Written as DNA, the CDR3 is TGCGCCAGCAGCATCGGCGGCACGAACACCGGGGAGCTGTTTTTT. Encoded protein: CASSIGGTNTGELFF.

The V call is TRBV27, the J call TRBJ2-1; 11 nucleotides align to TRBD2. The germline V gene has CDR1 MNHEY and CDR2 SMNVEV (reference sequence). The V segment lost 9 bases and the J segment 8 bases; nucleotides outside the gene matches: 15. The CDR3 contains 16 residues. The CDR3 nucleotides are TGTGCCAGTAAAAGAGGGACTAGCGGACACGGGGATGAGCAGTTCTTC. Protein product: CASKRGTSGHGDEQFF.

This chain uses TRBV7-9 with TRBJ1-4, with 7 nucleotides matching TRBD1. CDR3 size: 15 residues. CDR1 and CDR2 (germline): SEHNR, FQNEAQ (reference sequence). V was pared by 5 bases and J by 0 bases, with 3 bases of the junction left unmatched. The DNA for the CDR3 is TGTGCCAGCAGCCCCGGGACAGCAACTAATGAAAAACTGTTTTTT. It is translated as CASSPGTATNEKLFF.

The CDR3 DNA follows: TGCAGTGTACCTAAGGGGTACGAGCAGTACTTC. Translated: CSVPKGYEQYF. The chain is built from TRBV20-1 and TRBJ2-7; D possibly corresponds to TRBD1 (5 bases). This CDR3 comprises 11 residues. Germline CDR1 and CDR2: DFQATT and SNEGSKA (reference sequence). Deletions cut 7 bases from V and 4 bases from J, with 11 bases between.

In DNA, the CDR3 is TGTGCCAGCAGCCTCGGGACCCCCAGGACCGGAAACACCATATATTTT. Residues: CASSLGTPRTGNTIYF. The rearrangement uses TRBV7-8 and TRBJ1-3, with D maybe TRBD1 (5 bases). With 5 bases removed from V and 4 bases from J, the gap between germline ends came to 18 bases. CDR3 length equals 16 residues. Germline values: CDR1 SGHVS, CDR2 FQNEAQ. Filled out from reference TRBV7-8 and TRBJ1-3, the complete variable domain reads GAGVSQSPRYKVAKRGQDVALRCDPISGHVSLFWYQQALGQGPEFLTYFQNEAQLDKSGLPSDRFFAERPEGSVSTLKIQRTQQEDSAVYLCASSLGTPRTGNTIYFGEGSWLTVV.

As regards this clone: Other DNA sequences within the sample encode an identical CDR3. The V gene is TRBV11-2, the J gene TRBJ2-7; unclear D gene. The CDR3 totals 11 residues. Germline V gene sequence: CDR1 SGHAT, CDR2 FQNNGV. Trimming cost V 4 bases and J 6 bases, with 7 bases left between them. This chain's CDR3 is CASSSPGEQYF. CDR3 coding DNA: TGTGCCAGCAGCTCACCCGGCGAGCAGTACTTC.

This rearrangement joins TRBV27 to TRBJ2-7; 9 nucleotides match TRBD2. Germline assignment: CDR1 MNHEY and CDR2 SMNVEV (reference sequence). The CDR3 totals 17 residues. V trimming: 5 bases; J trimming: 7 bases; junction bases outside the gene matches: 18. CDR3 coding DNA: TGTGCCAGCAGTCCCCTGTTTGTAGCGGGGGTGCTTCTTGAGCAGTACTTC. Encoded protein: CASSPLFVAGVLLEQYF.

The CDR3 DNA reads as TGTGCCTGGGGGACAGGGGGGTCGGAGACCCAGTACTTC. Its protein is CAWGTGGSETQYF. V and J are TRBV30 and TRBJ2-5; 11 bases fit TRBD1. The V gene's germline CDR1 is GTSNPN and CDR2 SVGIG (reference sequence). Losses at the gene ends were 5 bases for V and 5 bases for J; bases not matched to a gene: 4. CDR3 length: 13 residues.

This chain joins TRBV5-1 and TRBJ1-6; the match to TRBD1 covers 7 bases. V shed 6 bases and J 6 bases; nucleotides not matched to a gene: 6. This CDR3 has 14 amino acids. The germline V gene encodes CDR1 SGHRS and CDR2 YFSETQ. The chain's CDR3 is CASTLGQVNSPLHF. CDR3 nucleotides: TGCGCCAGCACCCTCGGACAGGTTAATTCACCCCTCCACTTT.

This clone was found once. The chain joins TRBV10-3 to TRBJ1-1, with 8 bases matching TRBD1. V gave up 10 bases and J gave up 4 bases; unmatched junction bases: 17. The CDR3 has 16 residues. The germline gives CDR1 ENHRY, CDR2 SYGVKD. The CDR3 DNA follows: TGTGCCAGCAGAGGGGGGACCAGGGGGCTAGGCACTGAAGCTTTCTTT. Translated, it gives CASRGGTRGLGTEAFF.